This is a list of T cell receptor beta chains from one sample in a study of tumor and adjacent non-tumor tissue in lung cancer. From the multiplex PCR reads, TCRdb called clonotypes with MiXCR, one entry per CDR3 protein. The sample lists some 47,000 distinct CDR3 sequences; around 62% were seen once. Sequencing was performed on distant non-tumor lung tissue. These receptors originate from a woman between 40 and 55 years old with non-small cell lung cancer. CDR3s include the opening cysteine and the closing phenylalanine or tryptophan. The order of the fields is clone size, V gene, D gene, J gene, CDR3 DNA, CDR3 protein. A D gene is named only where the DNA matches it firmly. The size of a clone is reported for some rows only, either as once, few or many, or as a class for expanded clones.

-	TRBV20-1	-	TRBJ2-3	TGCAGTGCTTTCGAGGCCCCATCAACAGATACGCAGTATTTT	CSAFEAPSTDTQYF
medium-sized	TRBV11-2	-	TRBJ1-2	TGTGCCAGCAGCTTCAACGGACAGAACTATGGCTACACCTTC	CASSFNGQNYGYTF
many	TRBV5-1	TRBD2	TRBJ2-1	TGCGCCAGCAGCACCGGACTAGTTTACAATGAGCAGTTCTTC	CASSTGLVYNEQFF
few	TRBV19	-	TRBJ2-5	TGTGCCAGTAGTAGCCCCTTTCAAGAGACCCAGTACTTC	CASSSPFQETQYF
-	TRBV7-9	TRBD1	TRBJ1-2	TGTGCCAACAGCATAGCACAGACAGGGAGGGAATACACCTTC	CANSIAQTGREYTF
-	TRBV29-1	-	TRBJ2-1	TGCAGCGTGACTAGGGGTTTTTCTTACAATGAGAAGTCCTTC	CSVTRGFSYNEKSF
-	TRBV5-5	TRBD2	TRBJ2-7	TGTGCCACCAGCTTGATGACTAGCAGGTTCTACGAGCAGTACTTC	CATSLMTSRFYEQYF
-	TRBV6-7	-	TRBJ2-3	TGTGCCAGTCCCCTCGAGCGGAGAATCACAGATACGCAGTATTTT	CASPLERRITDTQYF
many	TRBV12-3/TRBV12-4	-	TRBJ2-3	TGTGCCAGCAGTTTAGAGAGGACAATACCCGCCACAGATACGCAGTATTTT	CASSLERTIPATDTQYF
-	TRBV6-5	TRBD1	TRBJ1-6	TGTGCCGGCAGCCAGGGACAGCGCGCCCCCAGATATAATTCACCCCTCCACTTC	CAGSQGQRAPRYNSPLHF
-	TRBV5-5	-	TRBJ2-3	TGTGTCAGCAGCTCAACTAGCAGCACAGATACGCAGTATTTT	CVSSSTSSTDTQYF
once	TRBV12-3/TRBV12-4	-	TRBJ1-5	TGTGCCAGCAGTTTAGGGACGCTGCCCCAGCATTTT	CASSLGTLPQHF
-	TRBV11-2	-	TRBJ2-1	TGTGTCAGCAGGCCGCGTACAGGGTACAATGAGCAGTTCTTC	CVSRPRTGYNEQFF
-	TRBV11-2	-	TRBJ2-4	TGTGCCAGCAACATAAGACAGAAGGACATCCAGTACTTC	CASNIRQKDIQYF
-	TRBV2	-	TRBJ2-4	TGTGCCAGCAGTGCCGAGAGGGGTGCCAAAAACATTCAGTACTTC	CASSAERGAKNIQYF
medium-sized	TRBV7-8	-	TRBJ2-4	TGTGCCAGCAGCCCGACAGTAGCCAAAAACATTCAGTACTTC	CASSPTVAKNIQYF
once	TRBV11-1	TRBD1	TRBJ2-7	TGTGCCAGCAGCCGTACAGGGGGAGGCTACGATCAGTACTTC	CASSRTGGGYDQYF
-	TRBV5-6	-	TRBJ2-7	TGCGCCAACAGCTTTCGGCTTTACGAGCAGTACTTC	CANSFRLYEQYF
many	TRBV5-1	TRBD2	TRBJ2-7	TGCGCCAGCAGCTTGAATCGTAGCGGGAGGGCCGACGAGCAGTACTTC	CASSLNRSGRADEQYF
once	TRBV11-2	-	TRBJ2-1	TGCGCCAGCAGCTTGGATAGGATTAGCACCTACAATGAGCAGTTCTTC	CASSLDRISTYNEQFF
many	TRBV6-1	TRBD2	TRBJ2-1	TGTGCCAGCCGGCCGGTACTAGCGGGAGGGGAGCAGTTCTTC	CASRPVLAGGEQFF
few	TRBV11-3	-	TRBJ2-5	TGTGCCGGCAGCAGGCGGATCCAGTACTTC	CAGSRRIQYF
-	TRBV6-6	TRBD1	TRBJ1-5	TGCGCCAGCAGCACACAGGGGGCGGGCCAGTCCCAGCATTTT	CASSTQGAGQSQHF
many	TRBV13	TRBD1	TRBJ2-3	TGTGCCAGCAGCTTGGACAGGGGGCGAGCAGATACGCAGTATTTT	CASSLDRGRADTQYF
-	TRBV11-3	-	TRBJ2-1	TGTGCCAGAAGCCTAAGACCTAGGAACTCCTACAATGAGCAGTTCTTC	CARSLRPRNSYNEQFF
-	TRBV29-1	-	TRBJ1-3	TGCAGCGTTGAAGATTGGAGGGGAACTGTAAACACCATATATTTT	CSVEDWRGTVNTIYF
many	TRBV12-3/TRBV12-4	TRBD2	TRBJ2-7	TGTGCCAGCAGTTTAAGCCAGGGAGGGACCGAGCAGTACTTC	CASSLSQGGTEQYF
-	TRBV6-1	TRBD1	TRBJ1-2	TGTGCCAGCGTGGGGACAGGGAGGAATGGCTGCACCTTC	CASVGTGRNGCTF
many	TRBV6-4	TRBD2	TRBJ2-3	TGTGCCAGCAGTGAGCGGGGGGGCACAGATACGCAGTATTTT	CASSERGGTDTQYF
few	TRBV7-9	-	TRBJ1-5	TGTGCCAGCAGCCGCGGGGGTAGCAATCAGCCCCAGCATTTT	CASSRGGSNQPQHF
-	TRBV11-2	TRBD2	TRBJ2-3	TGTGCCAGCAGTTTCCCGGGACTAGCGAGAAATTTT	CASSFPGLARNF
-	TRBV30	-	TRBJ2-3	TGTGCCTGGAGTTTGGGGGGTGCGAACATAGATACGCAGTATTTT	CAWSLGGANIDTQYF
few	TRBV20-1	-	TRBJ2-4	TGCAGTGCTAGTGGCAAGGCCAAAAACATTCAGTACTTC	CSASGKAKNIQYF
-	TRBV4-2	-	TRBJ2-1	TGTGCCAGCAGCCAGACCTTAACGGGAGAGTACAATGGGCAGTTCTTC	CASSQTLTGEYNGQFF
many	TRBV10-2	TRBD2	TRBJ2-1	TGCGCCAGCAGAGATCGACTAGCGGGGCGCGGCAATGAGCAGTTCTTC	CASRDRLAGRGNEQFF
-	TRBV7-9	-	TRBJ2-2	TGTGCCAGCAGCACCCGGGACTCTCGAAACACCGGGGAGCTGTTTTTT	CASSTRDSRNTGELFF
-	TRBV11-2	-	TRBJ2-7	TGTCCCAGGAGCTTAGTCTCAAACTCCTACGAGCTGTACTTC	CPRSLVSNSYELYF
-	TRBV11-2	TRBD1	TRBJ2-7	TGTGCCAGTAGTTGCGGACAGGGGGCATCCTACGAGCAGTACTTC	CASSCGQGASYEQYF
many	TRBV20-1	TRBD2	TRBJ2-3	TGCAGTGCTAGGTCGGGACTAGCCTCAGATACGCAGTATTTT	CSARSGLASDTQYF
many	TRBV12-3/TRBV12-4	TRBD2	TRBJ2-5	TGTGCCAGCAGTTCCGGGACTAGCGGGCTGTACCAAGAGACCCAGTACTTC	CASSSGTSGLYQETQYF
-	TRBV11-2	TRBD1	TRBJ2-2	TGTGCCAGCAGCTCAGAAGGACAGGGGGTGAACACCAGGGAGCTGCTTTTT	CASSSEGQGVNTRELLF
-	TRBV6-1	-	TRBJ2-2	TGTGCCAGCAGTGAAGCGCGACGGGGGAACGGTGAGCTGTTTTTT	CASSEARRGNGELFF
-	TRBV11-2	-	TRBJ2-3	TGTGTCAGCAGCCCCCTAAGCGCGGCACATACGCAGTATTTT	CVSSPLSAAHTQYF
many	TRBV29-1	-	TRBJ2-5	TGCAGCGTTTACCCTGAGGGGGAGACCCAGTACTTC	CSVYPEGETQYF
-	TRBV10-3	TRBD1	TRBJ1-1	TGTCCCATCGGACTAGCGGGACAGTTCATGAACACTGAAGCTTTCTTT	CPIGLAGQFMNTEAFF